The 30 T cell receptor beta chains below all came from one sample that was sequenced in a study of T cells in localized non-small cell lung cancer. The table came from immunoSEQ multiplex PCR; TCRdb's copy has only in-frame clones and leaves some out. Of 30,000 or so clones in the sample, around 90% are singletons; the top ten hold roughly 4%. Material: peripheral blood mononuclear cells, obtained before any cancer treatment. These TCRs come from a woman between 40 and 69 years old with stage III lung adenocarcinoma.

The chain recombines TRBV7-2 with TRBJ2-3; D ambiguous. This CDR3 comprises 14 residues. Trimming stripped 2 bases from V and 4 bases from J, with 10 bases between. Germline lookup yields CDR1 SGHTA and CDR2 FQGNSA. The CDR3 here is CASSLNRGADTQYF. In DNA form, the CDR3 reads TGTGCCAGCAGCTTAAATAGAGGCGCAGATACGCAGTATTTT.

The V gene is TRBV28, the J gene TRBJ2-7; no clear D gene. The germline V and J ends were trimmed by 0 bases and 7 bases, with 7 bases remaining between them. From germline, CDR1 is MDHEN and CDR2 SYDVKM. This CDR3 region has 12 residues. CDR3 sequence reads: CASSLWVWEQYF. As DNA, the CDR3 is TGTGCCAGCAGTTTATGGGTGTGGGAGCAGTACTTC. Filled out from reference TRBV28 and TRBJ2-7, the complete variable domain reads DVKVTQSSRYLVKRTGEKVFLECVQDMDHENMFWYRQDPGLGLRLIYFSYDVKMKEKGDIPEGYSVSREKKERFSLILESASTNQTSMYLCASSLWVWEQYFGPGTRLTVT.

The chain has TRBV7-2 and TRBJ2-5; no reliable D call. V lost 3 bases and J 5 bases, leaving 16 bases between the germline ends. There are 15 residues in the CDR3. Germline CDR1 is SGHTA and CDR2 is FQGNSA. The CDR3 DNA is TGTGCCAGCAGCTTGGACCCATTGATTCCGGAGACCCAGTACTTC. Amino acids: CASSLDPLIPETQYF.

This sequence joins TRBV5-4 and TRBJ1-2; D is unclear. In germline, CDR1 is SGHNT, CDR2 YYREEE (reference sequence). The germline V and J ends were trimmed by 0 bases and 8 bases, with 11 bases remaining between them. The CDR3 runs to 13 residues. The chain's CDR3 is CASSLGSRGGYTF. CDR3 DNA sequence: TGTGCCAGCAGCTTGGGATCTCGAGGGGGCTACACCTTC.

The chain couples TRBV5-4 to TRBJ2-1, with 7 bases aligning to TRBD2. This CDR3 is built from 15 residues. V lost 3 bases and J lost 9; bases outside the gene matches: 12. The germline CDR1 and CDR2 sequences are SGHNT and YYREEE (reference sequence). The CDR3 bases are TGTGCCAGCAGCTCGCCCGCCTTGGGGGGGACTGAGCAGTTCTTC. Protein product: CASSSPALGGTEQFF.

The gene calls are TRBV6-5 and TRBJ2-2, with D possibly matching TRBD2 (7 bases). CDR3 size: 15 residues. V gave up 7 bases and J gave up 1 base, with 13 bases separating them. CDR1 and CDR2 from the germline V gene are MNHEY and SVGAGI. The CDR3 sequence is CASTTRGGNTGELFF. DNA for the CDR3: TGTGCCAGCACGACAAGGGGGGGGAACACCGGGGAGCTGTTTTTT.

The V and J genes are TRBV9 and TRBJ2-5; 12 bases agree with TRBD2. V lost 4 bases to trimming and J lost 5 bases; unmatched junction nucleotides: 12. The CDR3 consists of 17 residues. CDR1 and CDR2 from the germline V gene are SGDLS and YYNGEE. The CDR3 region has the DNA TGTGCCAGCAGCTTACTCGGACTAGCGGGACCCGTCGAGACCCAGTACTTC. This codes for CASSLLGLAGPVETQYF.

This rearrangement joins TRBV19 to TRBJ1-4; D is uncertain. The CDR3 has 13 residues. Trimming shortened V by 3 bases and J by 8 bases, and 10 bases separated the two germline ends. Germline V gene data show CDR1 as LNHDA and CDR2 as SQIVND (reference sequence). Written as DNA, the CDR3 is TGTGCCAGTAGTATGAACTTTCGCGAAAAACTGTTTTTT. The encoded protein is CASSMNFREKLFF.

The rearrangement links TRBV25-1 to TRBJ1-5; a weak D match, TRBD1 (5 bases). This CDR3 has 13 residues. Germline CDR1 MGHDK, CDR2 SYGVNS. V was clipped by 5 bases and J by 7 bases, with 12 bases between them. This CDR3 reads CASSTGGAQPQHF. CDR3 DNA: TGTGCCAGCAGTACGGGGGGAGCCCAGCCCCAGCATTTT.

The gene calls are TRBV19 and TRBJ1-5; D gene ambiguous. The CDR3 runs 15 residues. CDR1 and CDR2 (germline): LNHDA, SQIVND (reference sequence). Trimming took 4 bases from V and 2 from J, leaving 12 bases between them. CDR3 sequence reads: CASSRAASRNQPQHF. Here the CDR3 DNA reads TGTGCCAGTAGTAGGGCAGCTTCTCGCAATCAGCCCCAGCATTTT.

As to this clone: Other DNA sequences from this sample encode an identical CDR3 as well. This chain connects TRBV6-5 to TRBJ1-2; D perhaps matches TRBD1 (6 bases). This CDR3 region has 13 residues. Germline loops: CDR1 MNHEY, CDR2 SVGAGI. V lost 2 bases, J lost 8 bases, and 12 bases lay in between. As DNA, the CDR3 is TGTGCCAGCAGTTACGGGCAGGGGTTCGGCTACACCTTC. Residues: CASSYGQGFGYTF.

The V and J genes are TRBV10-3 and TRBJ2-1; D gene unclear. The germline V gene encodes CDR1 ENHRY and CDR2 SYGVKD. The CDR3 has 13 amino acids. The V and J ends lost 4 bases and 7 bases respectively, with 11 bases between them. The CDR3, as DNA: TGTGCCATCAGTGGGTGGTCGGAGAATGAGCAGTTCTTC. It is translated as CAISGWSENEQFF.

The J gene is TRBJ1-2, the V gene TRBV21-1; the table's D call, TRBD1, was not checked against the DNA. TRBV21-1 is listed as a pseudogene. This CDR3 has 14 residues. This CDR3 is CASSAFPGGGGYTF. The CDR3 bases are TGTGCCAGCAGCGCGTTCCCAGGGGGCGGTGGCTACACCTTC.

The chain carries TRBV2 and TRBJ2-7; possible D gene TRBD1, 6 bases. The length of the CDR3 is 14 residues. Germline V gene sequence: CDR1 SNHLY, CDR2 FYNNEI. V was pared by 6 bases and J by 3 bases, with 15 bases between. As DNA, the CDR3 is TGTGCCAGCAGCTTAGGCCGGGACAACTACGAGCAGTACTTC. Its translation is CASSLGRDNYEQYF.

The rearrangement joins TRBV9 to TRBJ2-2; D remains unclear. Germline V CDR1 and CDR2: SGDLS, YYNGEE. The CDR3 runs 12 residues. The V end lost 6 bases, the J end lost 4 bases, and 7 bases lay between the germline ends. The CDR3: CASMGITGELFF. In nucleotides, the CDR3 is TGTGCCAGCATGGGGATCACCGGGGAGCTGTTTTTT.

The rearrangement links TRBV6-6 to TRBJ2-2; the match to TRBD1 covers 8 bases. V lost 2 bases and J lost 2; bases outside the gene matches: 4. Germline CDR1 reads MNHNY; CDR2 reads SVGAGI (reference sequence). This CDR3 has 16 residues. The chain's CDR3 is CASSYGGTGNTGELFF. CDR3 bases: TGTGCCAGCAGTTACGGGGGGACAGGCAACACCGGGGAGCTGTTTTTT.

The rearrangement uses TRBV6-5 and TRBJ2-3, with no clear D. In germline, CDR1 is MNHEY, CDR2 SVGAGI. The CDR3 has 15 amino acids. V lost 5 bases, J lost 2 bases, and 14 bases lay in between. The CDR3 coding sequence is TGTGCCAGCAGTCCCGGTTTTACAGTCACAGATACGCAGTATTTT. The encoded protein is CASSPGFTVTDTQYF.

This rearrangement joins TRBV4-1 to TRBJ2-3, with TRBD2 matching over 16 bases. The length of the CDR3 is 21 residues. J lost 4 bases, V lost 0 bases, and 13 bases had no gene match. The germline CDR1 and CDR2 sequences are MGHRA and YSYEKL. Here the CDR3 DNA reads TGCGCCAGCAGCCAAGATGCCGGTCAGGGACTAGCGGGAGGGCTATCAGATACGCAGTATTTT. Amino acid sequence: CASSQDAGQGLAGGLSDTQYF.

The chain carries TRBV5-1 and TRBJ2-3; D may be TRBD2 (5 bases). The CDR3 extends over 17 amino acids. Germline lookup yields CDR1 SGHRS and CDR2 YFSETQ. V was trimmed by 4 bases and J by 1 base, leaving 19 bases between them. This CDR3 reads CASSPTTDWSGTDTQYF. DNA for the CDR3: TGCGCCAGCAGCCCTACAACGGACTGGTCCGGCACAGATACGCAGTATTTT.

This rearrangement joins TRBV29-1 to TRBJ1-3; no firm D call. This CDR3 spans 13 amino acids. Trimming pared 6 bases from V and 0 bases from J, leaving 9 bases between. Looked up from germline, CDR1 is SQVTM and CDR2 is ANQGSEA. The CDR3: CSVRHLSGNTIYF. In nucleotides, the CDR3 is TGCAGCGTCCGACACCTCTCTGGAAACACCATATATTTT. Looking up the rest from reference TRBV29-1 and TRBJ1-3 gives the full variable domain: SAVISQKPSRDICQRGTSLTIQCQVDSQVTMMFWYRQQPGQSLTLIATANQGSEATYESGFVIDKFPISRPNLTFSTLTVSNMSPEDSSIYLCSVRHLSGNTIYFGEGSWLTVV.

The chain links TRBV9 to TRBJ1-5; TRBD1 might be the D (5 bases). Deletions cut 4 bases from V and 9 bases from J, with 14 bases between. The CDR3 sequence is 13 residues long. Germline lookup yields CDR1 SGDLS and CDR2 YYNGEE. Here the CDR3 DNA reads TGTGCCAGCAGCCCTGACAGCAGGATGCCCCAGCATTTT. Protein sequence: CASSPDSRMPQHF.

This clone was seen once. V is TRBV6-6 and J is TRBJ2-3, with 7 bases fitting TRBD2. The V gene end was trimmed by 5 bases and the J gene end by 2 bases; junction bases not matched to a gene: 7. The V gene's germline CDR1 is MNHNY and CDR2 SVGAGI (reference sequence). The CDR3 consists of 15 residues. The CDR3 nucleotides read TGTGCCAGCAGTAAAGGACTAGGGACCACAGATACGCAGTATTTT. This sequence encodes CASSKGLGTTDTQYF.

CDR3 amino acids: CASSEAPRSYGYTF. The CDR3 DNA follows: TGCGCCAGCAGTGAGGCCCCACGGTCCTATGGCTACACCTTC. The V call is TRBV10-2, the J call TRBJ1-2; no firm D call. Trimming cost V 2 bases and J 4 bases, with 11 bases left between them. This CDR3 spans 14 amino acids. The germline gives CDR1 WSHSY, CDR2 SAAADI.

The CDR3 bases are TGTGCCAGCTCCCGCCCCCAAGAGACCCAGTACTTC. Translation gives CASSRPQETQYF. The genes are TRBV18 and TRBJ2-5; D gene unclear. This CDR3 is 12 amino acids long. Germline V CDR1 and CDR2: KGHSH, LQKENI. V lost 6 bases and J lost 1, with 6 bases in between.

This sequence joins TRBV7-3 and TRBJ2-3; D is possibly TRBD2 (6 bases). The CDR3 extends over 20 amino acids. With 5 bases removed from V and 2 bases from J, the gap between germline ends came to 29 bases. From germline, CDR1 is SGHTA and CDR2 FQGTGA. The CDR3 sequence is CASSPLPGTIERRDTDTQYF. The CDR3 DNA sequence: TGTGCCAGCAGCCCCCTGCCCGGGACGATTGAACGGCGGGACACAGATACGCAGTATTTT.

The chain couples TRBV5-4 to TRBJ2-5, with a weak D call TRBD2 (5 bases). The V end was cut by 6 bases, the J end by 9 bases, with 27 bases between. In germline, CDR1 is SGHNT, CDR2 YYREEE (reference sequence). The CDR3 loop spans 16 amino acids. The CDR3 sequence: CASMLGAPQGPRAQYF. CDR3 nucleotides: TGTGCCAGCATGTTGGGAGCCCCTCAAGGGCCTAGGGCCCAGTACTTC.

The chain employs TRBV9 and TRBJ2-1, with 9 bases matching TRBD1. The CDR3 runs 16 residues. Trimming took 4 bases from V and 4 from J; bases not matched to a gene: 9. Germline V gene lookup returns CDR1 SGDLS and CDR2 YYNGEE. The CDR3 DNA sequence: TGTGCCAGCAGCACACGCACCGGGACAGGGTACAATGAGCAGTTCTTC. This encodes CASSTRTGTGYNEQFF.

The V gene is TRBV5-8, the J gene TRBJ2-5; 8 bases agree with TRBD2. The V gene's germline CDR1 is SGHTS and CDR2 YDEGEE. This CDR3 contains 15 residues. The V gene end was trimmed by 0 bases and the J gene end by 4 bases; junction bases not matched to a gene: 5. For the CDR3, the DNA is TGTGCCAGCAGCTTGGGGGAACGGGGGGGAGAGACCCAGTACTTC. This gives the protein CASSLGERGGETQYF.

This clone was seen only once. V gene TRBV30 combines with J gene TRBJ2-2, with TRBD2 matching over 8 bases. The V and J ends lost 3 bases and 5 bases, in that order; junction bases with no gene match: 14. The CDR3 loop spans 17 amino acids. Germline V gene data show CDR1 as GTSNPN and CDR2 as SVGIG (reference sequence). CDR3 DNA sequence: TGTGCCTGGAGAGCGTTAGCGGGAAGATTAGGGACCGGGGAGCTGTTTTTT. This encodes CAWRALAGRLGTGELFF.

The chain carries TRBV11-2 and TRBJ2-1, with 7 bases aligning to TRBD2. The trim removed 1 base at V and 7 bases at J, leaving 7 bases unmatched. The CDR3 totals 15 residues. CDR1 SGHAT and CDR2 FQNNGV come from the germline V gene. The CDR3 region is CASSLVRLAVNEQFF. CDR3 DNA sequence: TGTGCCAGCAGCTTAGTGCGGCTAGCGGTTAATGAGCAGTTCTTC.